The 27 T cell receptor beta chains below were found in one sample sequenced in a study of CD8 T cells in Susac syndrome (dated by TCRdb to the late 2010s). Libraries were prepared through the immunoSEQ multiplex PCR assay. RNA was extracted using the RNeasy kit, and about 0.5 to 1 ug of the RNA was reverse transcribed with random hexamers. TCRdb redid the processing of the public reads, applying fastp at Q25 and MiXCR, and retained in-frame beta chains. For every CDR3 protein sequence, its rows merge into one entry that carries the most common genes and DNA. This sample is represented by 150,000 to 200,000 distinct CDR3 sequences; about 94% of them were singletons. The top ten constitute about 0.13% of the sample. Material: CD4+ T cells from PBMCs. The receptors stem from a human donor in good health.

This chain links TRBV30 with TRBJ1-4; D unresolved. Deletions cut 4 bases from V and 1 base from J, with 10 bases between. Looked up from germline, CDR1 is GTSNPN and CDR2 is SVGIG (reference sequence). The CDR3 runs to 14 residues. For the CDR3, the DNA is TGTGCCTGGACACGGGTCGGAACTAATGAAAAACTGTTTTTT. The encoded protein is CAWTRVGTNEKLFF.

This chain connects TRBV18 to TRBJ2-7; 10 positions agree with TRBD1. From germline, CDR1 is KGHSH and CDR2 LQKENI. The CDR3 is 16 amino acids. V lost 3 bases to trimming and J lost 5 bases; unmatched junction nucleotides: 10. The CDR3 loop is CASSPAGTGAPHEQYF. Written as DNA, the CDR3 is TGTGCCAGCTCACCCGCCGGGACAGGGGCCCCCCACGAGCAGTACTTC.

V gene TRBV20-1 combines with J gene TRBJ2-2; D perhaps matches TRBD2 (6 bases). The V end lost 3 bases, the J end lost 5 bases, and 10 bases lay between the germline ends. This CDR3 is built from 13 residues. The germline gives CDR1 DFQATT, CDR2 SNEGSKA (reference sequence). This chain's CDR3 is CSASEGLTGELFF. The CDR3 DNA sequence: TGCAGTGCTAGTGAGGGACTTACCGGGGAGCTGTTTTTT.

The chain is built from TRBV25-1 and TRBJ2-7; D is perhaps TRBD1 (5 bases). CDR3 length: 14 residues. The germline V gene has CDR1 MGHDK and CDR2 SYGVNS. V gave up 2 bases and J gave up 0 bases, with 8 bases separating them. The DNA for the CDR3 is TGTGCCAGCAGTGAAAGGACACCCTCCTACGAGCAGTACTTC. Protein product: CASSERTPSYEQYF.

The V and J genes are TRBV29-1 and TRBJ2-5; TRBD1 matches at 7 bases. The CDR3 contains 12 residues. The germline CDR1 and CDR2 sequences are SQVTM and ANQGSEA. V was pared by 8 bases and J by 4 bases, with 7 bases of the junction left unmatched. The CDR3: CSWEGGAETQYF. CDR3 in DNA: TGCAGCTGGGAAGGGGGCGCAGAGACCCAGTACTTC.

The chain combines TRBV29-1 with TRBJ2-2; tentative D call: TRBD2 (5 bases). Trimming left V 8 bases short and J 0 bases short, with 13 bases between. Germline CDR1 reads SQVTM; CDR2 reads ANQGSEA. CDR3 size: 14 residues. The CDR3 nucleotides read TGCAGCTTCCGGGAAAACACGAACACCGGGGAGCTGTTTTTT. Residues: CSFRENTNTGELFF.

This chain links TRBV4-2 with TRBJ2-3; 9 bases fit TRBD2. The germline gives CDR1 LGHNA, CDR2 YNFKEQ. Trimming took 0 bases from V and 3 from J; bases not matched to a gene: 7. The CDR3 is 17 amino acids. The CDR3 bases are TGTGCCAGCAGCCAAGATAGGGGCGGGGGGGCAACAGATACGCAGTATTTT. Its translation: CASSQDRGGGATDTQYF.

This chain connects TRBV5-1 to TRBJ2-4, with D unresolved. Trimming removed 2 bases at V and 7 bases at J, with 13 bases between. CDR3 length: 14 residues. Germline values: CDR1 SGHRS, CDR2 YFSETQ. CDR3 region: CASSFDPGGNIQYF. CDR3 DNA sequence: TGCGCCAGCAGCTTTGACCCGGGTGGGAACATTCAGTACTTC.

This chain uses TRBV20-1 with TRBJ2-3; TRBD2 matches 13 bases. The germline V gene encodes CDR1 DFQATT and CDR2 SNEGSKA (reference sequence). J gave up 6 bases and V 5 bases, and 8 bases lay outside the gene matches. This CDR3 region has 15 residues. The DNA for the CDR3 is TGCAGTGCTTCCGGGACTAGCGGGGCCCAGGATACGCAGTATTTT. Amino acids: CSASGTSGAQDTQYF.

V gene TRBV20-1 combines with J gene TRBJ2-5; D is ambiguous. Germline loops: CDR1 DFQATT, CDR2 SNEGSKA (reference sequence). Trimming pared 0 bases from V and 1 base from J, leaving 6 bases between. CDR3 length: 13 amino acids. CDR3 coding DNA: TGCAGTGCTAGAGAAGCGCTCCAAGAGACCCAGTACTTC. This translates into CSAREALQETQYF.

The chain recombines TRBV9 with TRBJ2-2, with 8 bases matching TRBD1. The V gene end was trimmed by 4 bases and the J gene end by 4 bases; junction bases not matched to a gene: 12. Germline CDR1 is SGDLS and CDR2 is YYNGEE. The CDR3 loop spans 17 amino acids. The CDR3 sequence: CASSPQWGTGPTGELFF. The CDR3 DNA sequence: TGTGCCAGCAGCCCCCAGTGGGGGACAGGACCCACCGGGGAGCTGTTTTTT.

This chain joins TRBV18 and TRBJ1-2; D possibly corresponds to TRBD1 (5 bases). V shed 0 bases and J shed 4 bases, with 12 bases lying between them. This CDR3 spans 15 amino acids. Germline lookup yields CDR1 KGHSH and CDR2 LQKENI. The CDR3 coding sequence is TGTGCCAGCTCACCACCGGCAGGGATGGGCTATGGCTACACCTTC. Protein sequence: CASSPPAGMGYGYTF.

This chain joins TRBV6-5 and TRBJ1-5; D may be TRBD1 (5 bases). Germline V gene data show CDR1 as MNHEY and CDR2 as SVGAGI. The germline V and J ends were trimmed by 4 bases and 7 bases, with 11 bases remaining between them. There are 13 residues in the CDR3. The chain's CDR3 is CASSSNQGQPQHF. The CDR3 bases are TGTGCCAGCAGTTCGAATCAGGGCCAGCCCCAGCATTTT.

The V call is TRBV25-1, the J call TRBJ2-3; TRBD1 matches 7 bases. V lost 8 bases to trimming and J lost 4 bases; unmatched junction nucleotides: 6. The CDR3 length is 13 residues. Germline CDR1 MGHDK, CDR2 SYGVNS. The CDR3 spells CASAPTGADTQYF. In nucleotides, the CDR3 is TGTGCCAGCGCCCCCACAGGGGCAGATACGCAGTATTTT.

The chain combines TRBV6-5 with TRBJ2-5; 10 bases agree with TRBD1. V lost 4 bases, J lost 4 bases, and 9 bases stayed unmatched. The CDR3 is 16 amino acids. Germline loops: CDR1 MNHEY, CDR2 SVGAGI. This CDR3 is CASSSTPGQGLETQYF. Here the CDR3 DNA reads TGTGCCAGCAGTTCGACCCCGGGACAGGGGTTAGAGACCCAGTACTTC.

The chain uses TRBV15 and TRBJ2-3, with D uncertain. V shed 3 bases and J shed 3 bases, with 19 bases lying between them. The CDR3 runs to 17 residues. Germline loops: CDR1 LNHNV, CDR2 YYDKDF (reference sequence). The CDR3: CATSSRPITMGTDTQYF. The DNA of the CDR3 is TGTGCCACCAGCAGCCGCCCGATAACGATGGGGACAGATACGCAGTATTTT.

The chain is built from TRBV29-1 and TRBJ2-2; 9 nucleotides match TRBD1. Germline V gene data show CDR1 as SQVTM and CDR2 as ANQGSEA. V lost 0 bases, J lost 4 bases, and 6 bases stayed unmatched. This CDR3 has 16 amino acids. The CDR3 bases are TGCAGCGTTGAAGAGGACAGGGGTTCGAGCACCGGGGAGCTGTTTTTT. It translates to CSVEEDRGSSTGELFF.

This clonotype came up a few times. The chain joins TRBV7-2 to TRBJ1-5; 8 bases agree with TRBD1. J lost 7 bases, V lost 3 bases, and 5 bases had no gene match. This CDR3 has 14 amino acids. CDR1 and CDR2 (germline): SGHTA, FQGNSA. CDR3 DNA: TGTGCCAGCAGCTTGGGTCAGGGGGCACAGCCCCAGCATTTT. It yields the protein CASSLGQGAQPQHF.

The J gene is TRBJ2-6, the V gene TRBV6-5, with 11 positions matching TRBD1. CDR1 and CDR2 (germline): MNHEY, SVGAGI. Trimming removed 0 bases from V and 12 bases from J; junction bases left unmatched: 1. The CDR3 contains 14 residues. DNA for the CDR3: TGTGCCAGCAGTTACTCTGGGACAGGGGGCGTCCTGACTTTC. This encodes CASSYSGTGGVLTF.

The chain links TRBV27 to TRBJ2-6; D is undetermined. The CDR3 has 17 residues. Germline V lookup: CDR1 MNHEY, CDR2 SMNVEV (reference sequence). V was clipped by 7 bases and J by 2 bases, with 18 bases between them. The CDR3 region has the DNA TGTGCCAGCAAACCGGGTCCCCAACGTGCTGGGGCCAACGTCCTGACTTTC. It is translated as CASKPGPQRAGANVLTF.

The chain uses TRBV14 and TRBJ2-1; D may match TRBD1 or TRBD2 (5 bases each). Trimming cost V 3 bases and J 11 bases, with 26 bases left between them. This CDR3 spans 17 amino acids. CDR1 is SGHDN, CDR2 FVKESK, per germline. This chain's CDR3 is CASSQFIGARADEKQFF. CDR3 nucleotide sequence: TGTGCCAGCAGCCAGTTCATCGGGGCTCGGGCGGACGAGAAGCAGTTCTTC.

This clonotype occurred once. V and J are TRBV7-8 and TRBJ2-1; 16 bases are a match to TRBD2. This CDR3 contains 16 residues. V dropped 5 bases and J dropped 10; count of bases not matched to a gene: 8. The germline CDR1 and CDR2 sequences are SGHVS and FQNEAQ. CDR3 DNA sequence: TGTGCCAGCAGCCCTGGGACTAGCGGGGGGGCTAAGGAGCAGTTCTTC. Translating it yields CASSPGTSGGAKEQFF.

This rearrangement joins TRBV12-3 or TRBV12-4 to TRBJ2-1; TRBD2 matches 14 bases. The CDR3 consists of 18 residues. V lost 5 bases to trimming and J lost 4 bases; unmatched junction nucleotides: 10. The DNA for the CDR3 is TGTGCCAGCAGTCCAGAAATCGGACTAGCGGGGGGTTACAATGAGCAGTTCTTC. It is translated as CASSPEIGLAGGYNEQFF.

V usage is TRBV6-2 or TRBV6-3 and J usage is TRBJ1-5; D may be TRBD1 (5 bases). The CDR3 extends over 17 amino acids. The germline V and J ends were trimmed by 2 bases and 2 bases, with 16 bases remaining between them. Germline V gene data show CDR1 as MNHEY and CDR2 as SVGEGT. CDR3 sequence reads: CASSYPPRGYGNQPQHF. The CDR3 bases are TGTGCCAGCAGTTACCCACCGCGGGGGTATGGCAATCAGCCCCAGCATTTT.

The rearrangement links TRBV5-6 to TRBJ2-4; TRBD1 aligns across 7 bases. V lost 0 bases, J lost 1 base, and 7 bases stayed unmatched. The CDR3 spans 17 residues. Germline loops: CDR1 SGHDT, CDR2 YYEEEE. The CDR3: CASSLVGTALAKNIQYF. The DNA for the CDR3 is TGTGCCAGCAGCTTGGTGGGGACAGCGTTGGCCAAAAACATTCAGTACTTC.

The rearrangement links TRBV13 to TRBJ2-1; D may match TRBD1 or TRBD2 (6 bases each). V dropped 1 base and J dropped 2 bases, with 15 bases sitting between them. There are 17 residues in the CDR3. Germline values: CDR1 PRHDT, CDR2 FYEKMQ (reference sequence). CDR3 sequence (DNA): TGTGCCAGCAGCTTAGTATCAGGGGCGGGGACCTACAATGAGCAGTTCTTC. This sequence encodes CASSLVSGAGTYNEQFF. The full variable domain, in which reference TRBV13 and TRBJ2-1 provide the parts outside the CDR3, is AAGVIQSPRHLIKEKRETATLKCYPIPRHDTVYWYQQGPGQDPQFLISFYEKMQSDKGSIPDRFSAQQFSDYHSELNMSSLELGDSALYFCASSLVSGAGTYNEQFFGPGTRLTVL.

This chain links TRBV28 with TRBJ1-1, with 7 nucleotides matching TRBD1. This CDR3 has 15 amino acids. The germline CDR1 and CDR2 sequences are MDHEN and SYDVKM. The V gene end was trimmed by 6 bases and the J gene end by 0 bases; junction bases not matched to a gene: 7. CDR3 sequence reads: CASRQGNTMNTEAFF. DNA of the CDR3: TGTGCCAGCAGACAGGGGAACACCATGAACACTGAAGCTTTCTTT.